A selection of T cell receptor beta chains follows, all from one sample in a study of cytomegalovirus exposure and HLA in healthy donors. Generated by immunoSEQ multiplex PCR, the TCRdb table keeps only in-frame clones and is missing some. Here the sample spans roughly 120,000 clones, about three quarters being singletons. The sequencing input was PBMCs. The receptor set was obtained from a human donor in good health. CDR3s leave out the opening cysteine and the closing phenylalanine or tryptophan. Each record gives: clone size, J gene, CDR3 length, V gene, CDR3 protein. For some rows the clone size is stated as once, few or many, or as a class when expanded; others skip it.

>.|TRBJ2-7|12|TRBV29-1
SVERPGFSYEQY
>.|TRBJ2-2|13|TRBV29-1
SVEGRGSHTGELF
>once|TRBJ2-7|12|TRBV4-1
ASSHSGGAYEQY
>.|TRBJ2-7|10|TRBV7-2
ASSFIQGEQY
>once|TRBJ2-7|11|TRBV5-6
ASSNTGRYEQY
>.|TRBJ1-2|12|TRBV29-1
SVEVQGGVDGYT
>.|TRBJ2-7|13|TRBV4-2
ASSLAGGGDYEQY
>once|TRBJ1-2|15|TRBV6-1
ASSGRESKSGWSGYT
>.|TRBJ2-3|15|TRBV4-2
ASSPNFGGQTKGTQY
>.|TRBJ2-3|13|TRBV5-1
ASSFPGGAPDTQY
>.|TRBJ2-1|12|TRBV5-6
ASTLWDFSAGQF
>.|TRBJ2-7|12|TRBV19
ASTKDRGTYEQY
>.|TRBJ1-1|12|TRBV27
ASSWGRGDTEAF